This TCR beta chain was captured by sequencing in a study of technical replicates of blood from several donors. Here immunoSEQ multiplex PCR was the method, and the copy in TCRdb shows in-frame clones only, minus some. Of about 62,000 clones listed, over 85% were seen once; the top ten hold around 5.1%. The trim removed 1 base at V and 6 bases at J, leaving 8 bases unmatched. This CDR3 contains 16 residues. CDR1 is SGHTA and CDR2 is FQGNSA in the germline V gene. This chain uses TRBV7-2 with TRBJ1-1; 10 nucleotides match TRBD1. The source material was PBMCs. The sequence was obtained from a human donor in good health. Some clones in this sample may be carry-over from other donors' samples. The CDR3 spells CASSLVRGQGLAEAFF. CDR3 in DNA: TGTGCCAGCAGCTTAGTTCGGGGACAGGGGTTAGCTGAAGCTTTCTTT.